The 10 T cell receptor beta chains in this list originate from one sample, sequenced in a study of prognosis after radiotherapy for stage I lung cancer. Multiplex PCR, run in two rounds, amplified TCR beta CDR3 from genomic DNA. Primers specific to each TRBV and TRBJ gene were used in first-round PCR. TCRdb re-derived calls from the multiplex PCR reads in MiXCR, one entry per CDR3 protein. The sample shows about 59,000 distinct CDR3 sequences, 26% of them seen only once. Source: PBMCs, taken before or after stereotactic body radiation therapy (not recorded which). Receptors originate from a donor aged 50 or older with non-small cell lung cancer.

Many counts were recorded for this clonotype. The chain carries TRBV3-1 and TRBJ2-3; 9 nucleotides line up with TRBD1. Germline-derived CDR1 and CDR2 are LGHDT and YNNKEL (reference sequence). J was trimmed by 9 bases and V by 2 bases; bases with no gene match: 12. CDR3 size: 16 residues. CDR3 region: CASSQMGTGRFGTQYF. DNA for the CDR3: TGTGCCAGCAGCCAAATGGGGACAGGGCGCTTCGGAACGCAGTATTTT.

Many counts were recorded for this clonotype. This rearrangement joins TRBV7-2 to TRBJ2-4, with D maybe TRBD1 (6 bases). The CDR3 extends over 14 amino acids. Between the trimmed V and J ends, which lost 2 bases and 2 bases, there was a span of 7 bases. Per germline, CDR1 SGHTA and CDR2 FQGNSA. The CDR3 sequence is CASSLRGTKNIQYF. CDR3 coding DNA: TGTGCCAGCAGCTTAAGGGGGACCAAAAACATTCAGTACTTC. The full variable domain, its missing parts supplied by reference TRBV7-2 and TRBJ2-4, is GAGVSQSPSNKVTEKGKDVELRCDPISGHTALYWYRQSLGQGLEFLIYFQGNSAPDKSGLPSDRFSAERTGGSVSTLTIQRTQQEDSAVYLCASSLRGTKNIQYFGAGTRLSVL.

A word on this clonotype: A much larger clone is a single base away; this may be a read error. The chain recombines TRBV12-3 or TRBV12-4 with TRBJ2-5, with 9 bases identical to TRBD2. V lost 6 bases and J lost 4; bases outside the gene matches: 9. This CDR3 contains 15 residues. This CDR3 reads CASSSGTAGGETQYF. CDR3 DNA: TGTGCCAGCAGCTCCGGGACAGCGGGGGGAGAGACCCAGTACTTC.

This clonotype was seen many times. The CDR3 coding sequence is TGTGCCAGCAGCTTGGACAGTTCTGGCTACACCTTC. Translating gives CASSLDSSGYTF. V and J are TRBV7-9 and TRBJ1-2, with D maybe TRBD1 (6 bases). Trimming removed 3 bases from V and 7 bases from J, with 9 bases in between. Germline values: CDR1 SEHNR, CDR2 FQNEAQ (reference sequence). The CDR3 runs to 12 residues.

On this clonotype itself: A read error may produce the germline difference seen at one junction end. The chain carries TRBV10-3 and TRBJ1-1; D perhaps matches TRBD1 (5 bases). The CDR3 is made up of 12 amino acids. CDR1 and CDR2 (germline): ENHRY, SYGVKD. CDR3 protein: CAIQGVGTEDFF. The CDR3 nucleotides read TGTGCCATTCAGGGCGTGGGCACTGAAGATTTCTTT.

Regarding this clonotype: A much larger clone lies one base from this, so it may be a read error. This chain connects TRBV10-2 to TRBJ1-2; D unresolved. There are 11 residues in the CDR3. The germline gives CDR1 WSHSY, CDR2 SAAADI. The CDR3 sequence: CASSGTYDYTF. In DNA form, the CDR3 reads TGCGCCAGCAGTGGTACCTATGACTACACCTTC.

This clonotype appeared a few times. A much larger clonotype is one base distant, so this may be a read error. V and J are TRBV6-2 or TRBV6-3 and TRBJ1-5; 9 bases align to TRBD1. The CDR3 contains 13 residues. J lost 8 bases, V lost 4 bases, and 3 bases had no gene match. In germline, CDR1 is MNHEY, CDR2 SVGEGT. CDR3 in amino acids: CASSFDRGEPQHF. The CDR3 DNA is TGTGCCAGCAGTTTCGACAGGGGGGAGCCCCAGCATTTT.

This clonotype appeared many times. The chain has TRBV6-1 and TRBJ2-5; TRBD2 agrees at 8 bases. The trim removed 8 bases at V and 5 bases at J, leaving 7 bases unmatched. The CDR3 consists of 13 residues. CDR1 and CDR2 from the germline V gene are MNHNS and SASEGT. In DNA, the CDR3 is TGTGCCAGCCTTTTTGCGGGGGGTGAGACCCAGTACTTC. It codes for CASLFAGGETQYF.

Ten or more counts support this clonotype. For the CDR3, the DNA is TGTGCCAGCAGCCGGGGGGGAGGAACCTATAATTCACCCCTCCACTTT. Translating it yields CASSRGGGTYNSPLHF. The J gene is TRBJ1-6, the V gene TRBV5-4, with D perhaps matching TRBD1 (5 bases). The V gene's germline CDR1 is SGHNT and CDR2 YYREEE (reference sequence). The CDR3 runs to 16 residues. The V gene lost 4 bases and the J gene lost 2 bases, with 13 bases spanning the gap.

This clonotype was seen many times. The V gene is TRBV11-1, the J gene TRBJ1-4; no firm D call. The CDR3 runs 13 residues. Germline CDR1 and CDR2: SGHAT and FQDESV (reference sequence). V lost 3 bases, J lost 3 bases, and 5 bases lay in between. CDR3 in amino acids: CASSFSPNEKLFF. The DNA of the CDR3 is TGTGCCAGCAGCTTTTCCCCTAATGAAAAACTGTTTTTT.